One and the same sample provided the 28 T cell receptor beta chains below, sequenced in a study of blood T cell repertoires in COVID-19. Profiled with immunoSEQ multiplex PCR; TCRdb holds only in-frame clones, not every one. The sample gives about 180,000 clones, 80% of which show up once; about an eighth is in the top ten. Input material: PBMCs or T cells enriched from blood (not recorded which). All receptors come from a man in his fifties or sixties who had been exposed to COVID-19.

The CDR3 here is CAWSVLGMETEAFF. CDR3 DNA: TGTGCCTGGAGTGTACTAGGGATGGAAACTGAAGCTTTCTTT. This sequence joins TRBV30 and TRBJ1-1; no definite D call. Trimming took 0 bases from V and 5 from J, leaving 13 bases between them. From germline, CDR1 is GTSNPN and CDR2 SVGIG (reference sequence). The CDR3 runs to 14 residues.

The rearrangement links TRBV5-1 to TRBJ1-2; 8 bases are shared with TRBD1. Germline-derived CDR1 and CDR2 are SGHRS and YFSETQ. This CDR3 region has 15 residues. Unmatched junction bases numbered 5, after V lost 0 bases and J lost 4 bases. The CDR3, as DNA: TGCGCCAGCAGCTTGGTGGCAGGGGGCTCCTATGGCTACACCTTC. Protein sequence: CASSLVAGGSYGYTF.

The chain couples TRBV19 to TRBJ1-3; D not certain. The CDR3 is made up of 15 amino acids. V lost 3 bases, J lost 4 bases, and 13 bases lay in between. The germline CDR1 and CDR2 sequences are LNHDA and SQIVND (reference sequence). The CDR3 region is CASSIGSGWGNTIYF. CDR3 DNA: TGTGCCAGTAGTATCGGTTCGGGATGGGGAAACACCATATATTTT.

This chain uses TRBV5-1 with TRBJ2-6; D is possibly TRBD1 (5 bases). The CDR3 runs to 16 residues. Trimming cost V 4 bases and J 0 bases, with 11 bases left between them. The germline V gene encodes CDR1 SGHRS and CDR2 YFSETQ. The CDR3 bases are TGCGCCAGCAGCAAGAACCAGGGCTCTGGGGCCAACGTCCTGACTTTC. This codes for CASSKNQGSGANVLTF.

The sample holds one count of this clone. The J gene is TRBJ2-5, the V gene TRBV12-3 or TRBV12-4; D remains ambiguous. The germline V and J ends were trimmed by 5 bases and 1 base, with 8 bases remaining between them. The CDR3 has 13 residues. Here the CDR3 reads CASSPSSQETQYF. The CDR3 DNA sequence: TGTGCCAGCAGTCCCTCGAGCCAAGAGACCCAGTACTTC.

The chain combines TRBV12-3 or TRBV12-4 with TRBJ1-1; D call uncertain. This CDR3 spans 12 amino acids. The V and J ends lost 3 bases and 1 base respectively, with 3 bases between them. This chain's CDR3 is CASSLANTEAFF. The CDR3 DNA reads as TGTGCCAGCAGTTTGGCGAACACTGAAGCTTTCTTT.

The chain joins TRBV19 to TRBJ1-4; D may be TRBD1 (5 bases). V shed 5 bases and J shed 4 bases, with 11 bases lying between them. The CDR3 extends over 14 amino acids. Germline V gene lookup returns CDR1 LNHDA and CDR2 SQIVND (reference sequence). Here the CDR3 reads CASSLGTLNEKLFF. The CDR3 nucleotides read TGTGCCAGTAGTTTAGGGACTCTTAATGAAAAACTGTTTTTT.

The chain has TRBV19 and TRBJ2-1; 8 bases align to TRBD2. The CDR3 loop spans 14 amino acids. V lost 5 bases and J lost 8; bases outside the gene matches: 8. Looked up from germline, CDR1 is LNHDA and CDR2 is SQIVND (reference sequence). DNA of the CDR3: TGTGCCAGTAGTCTCGGACTAGCCTCTGATGAGCAGTTCTTC. Amino acids: CASSLGLASDEQFF.

In DNA, the CDR3 is TGTGCCAGCAGGACCCGGGACATACTGTTTTTT. This encodes CASRTRDILFF. V gene TRBV6-5 combines with J gene TRBJ1-4; D perhaps matches TRBD1 (6 bases). The CDR3 contains 11 residues. V shed 6 bases and J shed 13 bases, with 12 bases lying between them. In germline, CDR1 is MNHEY, CDR2 SVGAGI.

The V gene is TRBV19, the J gene TRBJ1-1, with a tentative D call TRBD1 (5 bases). Germline-derived CDR1 and CDR2 are LNHDA and SQIVND (reference sequence). Trimming removed 6 bases at V and 2 bases at J, with 10 bases between. The CDR3 is 13 residues long. The CDR3 is CASRAQGNTEAFF. The CDR3 nucleotides are TGTGCCAGTAGGGCCCAGGGTAACACTGAAGCTTTCTTT.

The rearrangement uses TRBV12-3 or TRBV12-4 and TRBJ1-2; TRBD1 matches at 7 bases. CDR3 length equals 12 residues. V was clipped by 5 bases and J by 8 bases; unmatched bases: 5. The CDR3 region is CASSDRAGGYTF. DNA of the CDR3: TGTGCCAGCAGTGACAGGGCTGGCGGCTACACCTTC.

V is TRBV18 and J is TRBJ2-6; 8 bases align to TRBD2. The V gene end was trimmed by 2 bases and the J gene end by 5 bases; junction bases not matched to a gene: 14. Germline CDR1 reads KGHSH; CDR2 reads LQKENI. The CDR3 length is 19 residues. In DNA form, the CDR3 reads TGTGCCAGCTCACCAGGGGCAGTTAGCGGGACCCTCTGGGCCAACGTCCTGACTTTC. Its translation is CASSPGAVSGTLWANVLTF. Full variable domain (missing parts from reference TRBV18 and TRBJ2-6): NAGVMQNPRHLVRRRGQEARLRCSPMKGHSHVYWYRQLPEEGLKFMVYLQKENIIDESGMPKERFSAEFPKEGPSILRIQQVVRGDSAAYFCASSPGAVSGTLWANVLTFGAGSRLTVL.

This chain connects TRBV7-9 to TRBJ2-7; the D gene is possibly TRBD1 (6 bases). Trimming pared 4 bases from V and 3 bases from J, leaving 16 bases between. This CDR3 comprises 15 residues. Germline loops: CDR1 SEHNR, CDR2 FQNEAQ (reference sequence). CDR3 residues: CASSSIRDKGYEQYF. The CDR3 DNA reads TGTGCCAGCAGCTCTATCCGGGACAAGGGCTACGAGCAGTACTTC.

This chain uses TRBV6-5 with TRBJ2-1; D is perhaps TRBD2 (5 bases). The ends were cut back, 4 bases at V and 7 bases at J, with 17 bases in the middle. Germline V gene lookup returns CDR1 MNHEY and CDR2 SVGAGI. The CDR3 has 15 amino acids. CDR3 loop: CASSSKNARGNEQFF. In DNA, the CDR3 is TGTGCCAGCAGTTCCAAGAATGCACGCGGGAATGAGCAGTTCTTC.

The chain couples TRBV19 to TRBJ1-1; perhaps TRBD1 as D (6 bases). CDR1 is LNHDA, CDR2 SQIVND, per germline (reference sequence). Trimming removed 4 bases at V and 0 bases at J, with 18 bases between. The CDR3 covers 17 residues. The CDR3 coding sequence is TGTGCCAGTAGTAAGATTGGGGACACTGGAATGAACACTGAAGCTTTCTTT. It codes for CASSKIGDTGMNTEAFF. Filled out from reference TRBV19 and TRBJ1-1, the complete variable domain reads DGGITQSPKYLFRKEGQNVTLSCEQNLNHDAMYWYRQDPGQGLRLIYYSQIVNDFQKGDIAEGYSVSREKKESFPLTVTSAQKNPTAFYLCASSKIGDTGMNTEAFFGQGTRLTVV.

Written as DNA, the CDR3 is TGCGCCAGCAAAGAGGGGACAGGGGGCAATCAGCCCCAGCATTTT. Translated, it gives CASKEGTGGNQPQHF. The rearrangement joins TRBV10-2 to TRBJ1-5; 10 bases are shared with TRBD1. CDR3 size: 15 residues. V was clipped by 7 bases and J by 2 bases; unmatched bases: 5. Germline V gene data show CDR1 as WSHSY and CDR2 as SAAADI.

The V and J genes are TRBV24-1 and TRBJ2-3; the D gene is possibly TRBD1 (7 bases). Germline CDR1 KGHDR, CDR2 SFDVKD. This CDR3 has 15 amino acids. V was pared by 7 bases and J by 1 base, with 14 bases between. In DNA, the CDR3 is TGTGCCACCAGCTGGGGGGACAGAGGCACAGATACGCAGTATTTT. Translation gives CATSWGDRGTDTQYF.

This sequence joins TRBV10-3 and TRBJ2-1, with 8 bases aligning to TRBD2. CDR3 length: 15 residues. Germline CDR1 ENHRY, CDR2 SYGVKD. V dropped 6 bases and J dropped 1; count of bases not matched to a gene: 5. The CDR3 coding sequence is TGTGCCATCAGGCCAGCTAGCGGGTCCTACAATGAGCAGTTCTTC. Translating it yields CAIRPASGSYNEQFF.

The table lists this clone with a count of one. The chain couples TRBV29-1 to TRBJ2-2; TRBD2 matches 7 bases. CDR1 and CDR2 from the germline V gene are SQVTM and ANQGSEA. The CDR3 loop spans 16 amino acids. Trimming at V came to 3 bases and at J to 2 bases, leaving 9 bases not matched to a gene. The CDR3 coding sequence is TGCAGCGTTGAGGGAGGGCTAGCGAGTAACACCGGGGAGCTGTTTTTT. It specifies CSVEGGLASNTGELFF.

In DNA form, the CDR3 reads TGTGCCTCAGCTGAGGACAGGGGATACAATGAGCAGTTCTTC. Its protein is CASAEDRGYNEQFF. V and J are TRBV27 and TRBJ2-1; 9 bases line up with TRBD1. Unmatched junction bases numbered 9, after V lost 11 bases and J lost 4 bases. Germline CDR1 is MNHEY and CDR2 is SMNVEV (reference sequence). The CDR3 has 14 amino acids.

The genes are TRBV27 and TRBJ2-7; 12 bases are a match to TRBD2. There are 16 residues in the CDR3. Germline V gene lookup returns CDR1 MNHEY and CDR2 SMNVEV (reference sequence). Trimming took 4 bases from V and 3 from J; bases not matched to a gene: 7. The CDR3 reads CASSSYGLAGNYEQYF. The CDR3, as DNA: TGTGCCAGCAGTTCCTACGGACTAGCGGGGAACTACGAGCAGTACTTC.

This chain links TRBV7-6 with TRBJ1-4; tentative D call: TRBD1 (5 bases). The CDR3 covers 18 residues. V was cut by 1 base and J by 0 bases, with 15 bases left in between. CDR1 SGHVS and CDR2 FNYEAQ come from the germline V gene. The CDR3 region has the DNA TGTGCCAGCAGCTTAGTTGGGGGAGGTGGTGCAACTAATGAAAAACTGTTTTTT. Translation: CASSLVGGGGATNEKLFF.

The rearrangement links TRBV6-6 to TRBJ1-1, with D possibly TRBD1 on 6 matching bases. The CDR3 consists of 15 residues. The V gene's germline CDR1 is MNHNY and CDR2 SVGAGI (reference sequence). V was trimmed by 2 bases and J by 4 bases, leaving 14 bases between them. CDR3: CASSYGTQSGTEAFF. CDR3 sequence (DNA): TGTGCCAGCAGTTACGGGACACAAAGCGGCACTGAAGCTTTCTTT.

The chain carries TRBV5-1 and TRBJ2-1; a possible D gene is TRBD2 (6 bases). Per germline, CDR1 SGHRS and CDR2 YFSETQ. The V end lost 3 bases, the J end lost 0 bases, and 10 bases lay between the germline ends. This CDR3 is 15 amino acids long. This CDR3 reads CASSSIADSYNEQFF. The CDR3 DNA follows: TGCGCCAGCAGCTCCATAGCGGACTCCTACAATGAGCAGTTCTTC.

This chain connects TRBV9 to TRBJ1-5; D is ambiguous. CDR3 size: 14 residues. Germline CDR1 is SGDLS and CDR2 is YYNGEE. The ends were cut back, 3 bases at V and 6 bases at J, with 13 bases in the middle. CDR3 sequence (DNA): TGTGCCAGCAGCGAGGCAGGAGGCGTTCAGCCCCAGCATTTT. It codes for CASSEAGGVQPQHF.

This chain's CDR3 is CASSLGQGFRTEAFF. The CDR3 DNA is TGTGCCAGCAGTTTAGGGCAGGGTTTCCGCACTGAAGCTTTCTTT. The chain recombines TRBV27 with TRBJ1-1, with D perhaps TRBD1 (5 bases). The V end was cut by 2 bases, the J end by 4 bases, with 14 bases between. CDR3 length equals 15 residues. CDR1 is MNHEY, CDR2 SMNVEV, per germline (reference sequence).

The J gene is TRBJ1-1, the V gene TRBV19; D not certain. Germline values: CDR1 LNHDA, CDR2 SQIVND (reference sequence). V was pared by 3 bases and J by 4 bases, with 12 bases between. The CDR3 spans 14 residues. CDR3 DNA sequence: TGTGCCAGTAGTATCAAGCTTTCGGGCACTGAAGCTTTCTTT. Protein: CASSIKLSGTEAFF.

This chain connects TRBV9 to TRBJ1-1; no definite D call. The V and J ends lost 0 bases and 4 bases respectively, with 10 bases between them. The CDR3 consists of 14 residues. Germline CDR1 is SGDLS and CDR2 is YYNGEE. The CDR3 DNA sequence: TGTGCCAGCAGCGTAGCCAGTCCTGGCACTGAAGCTTTCTTT. This sequence encodes CASSVASPGTEAFF.